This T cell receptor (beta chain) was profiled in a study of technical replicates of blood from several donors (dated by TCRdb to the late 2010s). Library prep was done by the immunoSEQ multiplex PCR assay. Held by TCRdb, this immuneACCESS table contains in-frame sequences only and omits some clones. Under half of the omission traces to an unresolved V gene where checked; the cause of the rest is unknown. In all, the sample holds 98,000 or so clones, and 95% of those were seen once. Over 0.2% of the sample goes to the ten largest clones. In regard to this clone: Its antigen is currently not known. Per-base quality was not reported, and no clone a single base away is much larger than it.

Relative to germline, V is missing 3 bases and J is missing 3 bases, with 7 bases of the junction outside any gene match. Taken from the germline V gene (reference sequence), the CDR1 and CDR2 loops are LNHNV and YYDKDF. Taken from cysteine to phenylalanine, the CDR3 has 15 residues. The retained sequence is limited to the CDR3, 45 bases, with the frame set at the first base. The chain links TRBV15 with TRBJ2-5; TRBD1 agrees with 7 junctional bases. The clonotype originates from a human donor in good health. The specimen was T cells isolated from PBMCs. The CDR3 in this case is CATSSYRGKKETQYF. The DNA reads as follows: TGTGCCACCAGCAGCTACAGGGGAAAAAAAGAGACCCAGTACTTC.